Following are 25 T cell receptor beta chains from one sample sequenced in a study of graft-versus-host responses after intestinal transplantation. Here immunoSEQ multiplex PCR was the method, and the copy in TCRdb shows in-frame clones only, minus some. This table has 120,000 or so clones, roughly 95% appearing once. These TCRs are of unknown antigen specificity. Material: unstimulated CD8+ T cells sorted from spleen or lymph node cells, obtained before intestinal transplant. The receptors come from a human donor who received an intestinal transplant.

CDR3 bases: TGCGCCAGCAGTCAATGGTGGGCTAACACTGAAGCTTTCTTT. Protein: CASSQWWANTEAFF. The chain couples TRBV23-1 to TRBJ1-1; D unresolved. TRBV23-1 is labeled an ORF, and its function is uncertain. The V end lost 1 base, the J end lost 2 bases, and 8 bases lay between the germline ends. CDR3 length: 14 amino acids.

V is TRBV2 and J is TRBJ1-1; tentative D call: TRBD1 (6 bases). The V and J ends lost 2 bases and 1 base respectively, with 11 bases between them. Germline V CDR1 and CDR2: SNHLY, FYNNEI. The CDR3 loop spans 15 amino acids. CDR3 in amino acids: CASSETQQGNTEAFF. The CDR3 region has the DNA TGTGCCAGCAGTGAAACCCAACAGGGGAACACTGAAGCTTTCTTT.

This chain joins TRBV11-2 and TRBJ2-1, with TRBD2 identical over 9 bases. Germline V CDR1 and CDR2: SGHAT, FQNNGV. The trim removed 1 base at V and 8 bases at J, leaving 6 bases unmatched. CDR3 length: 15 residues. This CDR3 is CASSLGGRAHDEQFF. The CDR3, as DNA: TGTGCCAGCAGCTTAGGCGGGAGGGCCCATGATGAGCAGTTCTTC. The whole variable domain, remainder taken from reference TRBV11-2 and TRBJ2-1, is EAGVAQSPRYKIIEKRQSVAFWCNPISGHATLYWYQQILGQGPKLLIQFQNNGVVDDSQLPKDRFSAERLKGVDSTLKIQPAKLEDSAVYLCASSLGGRAHDEQFFGPGTRLTVL.

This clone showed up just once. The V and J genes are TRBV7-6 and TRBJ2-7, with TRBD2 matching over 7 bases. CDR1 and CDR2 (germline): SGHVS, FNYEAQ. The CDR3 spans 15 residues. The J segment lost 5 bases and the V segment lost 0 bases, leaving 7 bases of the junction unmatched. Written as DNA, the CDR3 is TGTGCCAGCAGCTTAGCGGGCGGGAGAGGGAACGAGCAGTACTTC. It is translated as CASSLAGGRGNEQYF.

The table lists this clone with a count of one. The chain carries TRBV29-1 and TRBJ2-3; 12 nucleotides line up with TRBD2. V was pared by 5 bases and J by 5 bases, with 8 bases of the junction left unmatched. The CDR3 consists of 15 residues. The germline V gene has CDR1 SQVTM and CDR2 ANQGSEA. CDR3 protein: CSVPGTSGLIDTQYF. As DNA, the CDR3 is TGCAGCGTTCCCGGGACTAGCGGGTTGATAGATACGCAGTATTTT.

CDR3: CASSIRGFNYEQYF. CDR3 sequence (DNA): TGTGCCAGTAGTATCAGGGGCTTTAATTACGAGCAGTACTTC. The chain has TRBV19 and TRBJ2-7, with a possible D match to TRBD1 (6 bases). CDR1 and CDR2 (germline): LNHDA, SQIVND (reference sequence). The CDR3 loop spans 14 amino acids. Trimming pared 3 bases from V and 4 bases from J, leaving 13 bases between.

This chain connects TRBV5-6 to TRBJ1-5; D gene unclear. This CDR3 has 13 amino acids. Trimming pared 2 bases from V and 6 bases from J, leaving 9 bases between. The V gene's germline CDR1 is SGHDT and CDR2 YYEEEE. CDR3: CASSFGSGQPQHF. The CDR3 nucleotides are TGTGCCAGCAGCTTTGGATCGGGTCAGCCCCAGCATTTT. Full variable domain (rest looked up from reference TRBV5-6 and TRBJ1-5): DAGVTQSPTHLIKTRGQQVTLRCSPKSGHDTVSWYQQALGQGPQFIFQYYEEEERQRGNFPDRFSGHQFPNYSSELNVNALLLGDSALYLCASSFGSGQPQHFGDGTRLSIL.

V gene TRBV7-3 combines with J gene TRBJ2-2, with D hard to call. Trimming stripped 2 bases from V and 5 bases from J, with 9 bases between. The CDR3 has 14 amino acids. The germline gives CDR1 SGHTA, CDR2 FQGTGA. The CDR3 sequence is CASSLLGSTGELFF. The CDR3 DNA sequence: TGTGCCAGCAGCTTACTCGGATCGACCGGGGAGCTGTTTTTT.

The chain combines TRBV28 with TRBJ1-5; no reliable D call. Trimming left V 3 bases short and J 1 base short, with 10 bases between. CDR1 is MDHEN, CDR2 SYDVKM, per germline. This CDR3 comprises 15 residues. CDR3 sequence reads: CASSFEGGSNQPQHF. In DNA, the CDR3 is TGTGCCAGCAGTTTCGAAGGCGGGAGCAATCAGCCCCAGCATTTT. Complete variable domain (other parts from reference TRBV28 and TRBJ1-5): DVKVTQSSRYLVKRTGEKVFLECVQDMDHENMFWYRQDPGLGLRLIYFSYDVKMKEKGDIPEGYSVSREKKERFSLILESASTNQTSMYLCASSFEGGSNQPQHFGDGTRLSIL.

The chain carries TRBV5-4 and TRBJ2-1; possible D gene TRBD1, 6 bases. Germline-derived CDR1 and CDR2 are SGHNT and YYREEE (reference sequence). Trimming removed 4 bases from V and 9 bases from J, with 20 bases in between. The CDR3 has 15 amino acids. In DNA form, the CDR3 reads TGTGCCAGCAGCGTCGGGACAACCTTGATGGGTGAGCAGTTCTTC. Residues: CASSVGTTLMGEQFF.

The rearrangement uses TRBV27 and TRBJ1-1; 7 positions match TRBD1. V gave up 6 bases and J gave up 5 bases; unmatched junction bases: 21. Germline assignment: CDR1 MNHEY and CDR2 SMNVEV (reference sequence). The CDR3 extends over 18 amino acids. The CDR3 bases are TGTGCCAGCAGCTACCATCGGACAGGATTCTTGTTCGGGACTGAAGCTTTCTTT. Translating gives CASSYHRTGFLFGTEAFF.

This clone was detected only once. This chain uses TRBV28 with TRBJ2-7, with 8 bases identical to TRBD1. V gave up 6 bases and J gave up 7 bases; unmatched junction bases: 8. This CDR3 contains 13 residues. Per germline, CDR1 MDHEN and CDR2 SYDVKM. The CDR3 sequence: CASSLRTGREQYF. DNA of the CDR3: TGTGCCAGCAGCCTCAGGACAGGGCGGGAGCAGTACTTC.

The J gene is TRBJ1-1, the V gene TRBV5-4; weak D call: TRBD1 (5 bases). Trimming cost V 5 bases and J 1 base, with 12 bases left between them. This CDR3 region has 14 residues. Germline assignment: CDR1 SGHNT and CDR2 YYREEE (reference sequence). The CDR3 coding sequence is TGTGCCAGCAGATCGTCCGGACAGAACACTGAAGCTTTCTTT. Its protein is CASRSSGQNTEAFF.

CDR3 sequence: CASIPTIGGREQFF. The CDR3 coding sequence is TGTGCCAGCATTCCGACTATAGGGGGGCGAGAGCAGTTCTTC. This chain uses TRBV6-5 with TRBJ2-1; D possibly matches TRBD1 or TRBD2 (6 bases each). V shed 7 bases and J shed 10 bases, with 20 bases lying between them. CDR3 length: 14 residues. Germline CDR1 reads MNHEY; CDR2 reads SVGAGI.

In DNA, the CDR3 is TGTGCCAGCAGTTTAAGGTCGAGCAATCAGCCCCAGCATTTT. Encoded protein: CASSLRSSNQPQHF. V gene TRBV28 combines with J gene TRBJ1-5; D uncertain. V gave up 2 bases and J gave up 1 base, with 6 bases separating them. CDR1 and CDR2 (germline): MDHEN, SYDVKM. The CDR3 runs 14 residues.

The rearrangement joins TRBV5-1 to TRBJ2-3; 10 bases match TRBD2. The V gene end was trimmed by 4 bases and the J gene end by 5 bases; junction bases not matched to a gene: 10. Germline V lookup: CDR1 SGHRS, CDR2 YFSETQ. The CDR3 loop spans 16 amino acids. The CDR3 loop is CASSAGPPSGRDTQYF. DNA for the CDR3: TGCGCCAGCAGCGCGGGCCCCCCTAGCGGGAGAGATACGCAGTATTTT.

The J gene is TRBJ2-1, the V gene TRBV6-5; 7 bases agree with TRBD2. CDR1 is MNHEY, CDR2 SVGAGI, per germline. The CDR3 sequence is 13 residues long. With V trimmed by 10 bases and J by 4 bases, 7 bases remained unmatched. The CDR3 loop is CAIGLGKYNEQFF. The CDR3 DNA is TGTGCCATTGGACTAGGGAAATACAATGAGCAGTTCTTC.

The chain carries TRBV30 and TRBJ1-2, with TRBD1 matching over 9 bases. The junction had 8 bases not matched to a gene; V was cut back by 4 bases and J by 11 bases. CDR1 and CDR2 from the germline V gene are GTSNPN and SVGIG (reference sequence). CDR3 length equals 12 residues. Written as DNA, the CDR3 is TGTGCCTGGACCGAAAGGGACAGGGTGTACACCTTC. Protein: CAWTERDRVYTF.

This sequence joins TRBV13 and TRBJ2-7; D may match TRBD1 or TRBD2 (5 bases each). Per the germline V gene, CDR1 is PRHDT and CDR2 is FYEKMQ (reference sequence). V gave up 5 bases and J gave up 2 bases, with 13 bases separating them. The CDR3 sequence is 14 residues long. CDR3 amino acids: CASSNRDGPYEQYF. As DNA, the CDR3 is TGTGCCAGCAGCAATCGGGACGGACCCTACGAGCAGTACTTC. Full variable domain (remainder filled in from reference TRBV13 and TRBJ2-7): AAGVIQSPRHLIKEKRETATLKCYPIPRHDTVYWYQQGPGQDPQFLISFYEKMQSDKGSIPDRFSAQQFSDYHSELNMSSLELGDSALYFCASSNRDGPYEQYFGPGTRLTVT.

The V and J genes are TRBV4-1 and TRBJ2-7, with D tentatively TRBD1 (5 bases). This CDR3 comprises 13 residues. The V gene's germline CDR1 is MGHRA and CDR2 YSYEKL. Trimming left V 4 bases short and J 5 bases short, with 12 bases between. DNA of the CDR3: TGCGCCAGCAGCCTGGCCAGGGCCCACGAGCAGTACTTC. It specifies CASSLARAHEQYF.

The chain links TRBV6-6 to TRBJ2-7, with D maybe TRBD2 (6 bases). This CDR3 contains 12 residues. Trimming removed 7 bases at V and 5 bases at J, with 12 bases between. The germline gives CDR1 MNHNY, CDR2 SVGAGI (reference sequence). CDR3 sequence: CASNLGGNEQYF. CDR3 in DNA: TGTGCCAGCAACCTCGGGGGAAACGAGCAGTACTTC.

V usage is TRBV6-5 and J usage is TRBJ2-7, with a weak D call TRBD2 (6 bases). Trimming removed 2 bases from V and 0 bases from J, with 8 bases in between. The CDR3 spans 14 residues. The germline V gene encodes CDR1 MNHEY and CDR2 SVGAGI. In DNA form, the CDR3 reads TGTGCCAGCAGTTACGCGGGGATCTCCTACGAGCAGTACTTC. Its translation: CASSYAGISYEQYF.

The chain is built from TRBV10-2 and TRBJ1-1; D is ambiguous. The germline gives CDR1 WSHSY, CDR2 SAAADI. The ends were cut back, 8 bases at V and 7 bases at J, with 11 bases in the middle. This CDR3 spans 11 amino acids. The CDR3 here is CASGVAGEAFF. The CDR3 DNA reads TGCGCCAGCGGGGTGGCGGGTGAAGCTTTCTTT.

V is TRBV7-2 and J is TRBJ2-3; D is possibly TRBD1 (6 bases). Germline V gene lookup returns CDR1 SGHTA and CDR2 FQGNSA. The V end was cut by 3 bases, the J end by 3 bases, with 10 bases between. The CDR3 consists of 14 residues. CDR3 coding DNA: TGTGCCAGCAGCTTTCCCAGGGGTACAGATACGCAGTATTTT. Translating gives CASSFPRGTDTQYF. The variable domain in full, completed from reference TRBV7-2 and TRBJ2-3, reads GAGVSQSPSNKVTEKGKDVELRCDPISGHTALYWYRQSLGQGLEFLIYFQGNSAPDKSGLPSDRFSAERTGGSVSTLTIQRTQQEDSAVYLCASSFPRGTDTQYFGPGTRLTVL.

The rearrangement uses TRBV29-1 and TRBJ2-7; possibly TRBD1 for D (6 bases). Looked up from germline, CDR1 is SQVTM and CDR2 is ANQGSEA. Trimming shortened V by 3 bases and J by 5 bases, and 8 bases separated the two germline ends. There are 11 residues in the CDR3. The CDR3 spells CSVDGQHEQYF. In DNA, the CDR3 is TGCAGCGTTGATGGACAGCACGAGCAGTACTTC.